Below, 24 T cell receptor beta chains from the same sample are listed, as sequenced in a study of blood T cells in healthy people across ages. Then a second PCR, running roughly 7 to 11 cycles, was carried out with a sample-barcoded 5' primer and a J-beta primer mix. TCRdb re-called the 5' RACE reads through MiXCR, storing one row per CDR3 protein. This sample has around 800,000 distinct CDR3 sequences, with around 43% found just once. Sequencing input: blood. These receptors all stem from a man in his sixties in good health.

This sequence joins TRBV6-1 and TRBJ1-2, with D maybe TRBD1 (5 bases). The V and J ends lost 1 base and 3 bases respectively, with 18 bases between them. The CDR3 sequence is 17 residues long. Germline assignment: CDR1 MNHNS and CDR2 SASEGT. The CDR3 DNA reads TGTGCCAGCAGTGAAGGGCGGCAGGGTAGACTGGACTATGGCTACACCTTC. Translation: CASSEGRQGRLDYGYTF.

This rearrangement joins TRBV25-1 to TRBJ2-1; D is possibly TRBD2 (5 bases). The V gene's germline CDR1 is MGHDK and CDR2 SYGVNS. This CDR3 spans 16 amino acids. The germline V and J ends were trimmed by 7 bases and 0 bases, with 16 bases remaining between them. As DNA, the CDR3 is TGTGCCAGCACGACGACTTTAGCGCCCTCCTACAATGAGCAGTTCTTC. Residues: CASTTTLAPSYNEQFF. Looking up the rest from reference TRBV25-1 and TRBJ2-1 gives the full variable domain: EADIYQTPRYLVIGTGKKITLECSQTMGHDKMYWYQQDPGMELHLIHYSYGVNSTEKGDLSSESTVSRIRTEHFPLTLESARPSHTSQYLCASTTTLAPSYNEQFFGPGTRLTVL.

This rearrangement joins TRBV4-1 to TRBJ2-1, with 12 positions matching TRBD2. Unmatched junction bases numbered 3, after V lost 4 bases and J lost 5 bases. The CDR3 extends over 15 amino acids. Germline V gene lookup returns CDR1 MGHRA and CDR2 YSYEKL. The DNA of the CDR3 is TGCGCCAGCAGCCCTAGCGGGGGGGGACACAATGAGCAGTTCTTC. Amino acids: CASSPSGGGHNEQFF.

The chain joins TRBV4-1 to TRBJ1-4; TRBD1 might be the D (6 bases). The germline CDR1 and CDR2 sequences are MGHRA and YSYEKL. V was pared by 3 bases and J by 4 bases, with 9 bases between. CDR3 length equals 14 residues. CDR3 loop: CASSHTGSNEKLFF. CDR3 DNA sequence: TGCGCCAGCAGCCATACAGGGAGTAATGAAAAACTGTTTTTT.

J is TRBJ2-1 and V is TRBV20-1; D is unresolved. Germline loops: CDR1 DFQATT, CDR2 SNEGSKA (reference sequence). V was cut by 0 bases and J by 2 bases, with 14 bases left in between. The CDR3 contains 16 residues. The CDR3 here is CSARDAGSYAYNEQFF. DNA for the CDR3: TGCAGTGCTAGAGACGCTGGCAGTTACGCCTACAATGAGCAGTTCTTC.

This clonotype was detected only a few times. This chain joins TRBV5-1 and TRBJ2-5; TRBD2 might be the D (5 bases). Germline V gene sequence: CDR1 SGHRS, CDR2 YFSETQ. The CDR3 sequence is 15 residues long. Deletions cut 1 base from V and 4 bases from J, with 14 bases between. CDR3 bases: TGCGCCAGCAGCTTGCGGACTCCCGGAGCAGAGACCCAGTACTTC. Translated, it gives CASSLRTPGAETQYF. Together with reference TRBV5-1 and TRBJ2-5, the CDR3 gives the full variable domain: KAGVTQTPRYLIKTRGQQVTLSCSPISGHRSVSWYQQTPGQGLQFLFEYFSETQRNKGNFPGRFSGRQFSNSRSEMNVSTLELGDSALYLCASSLRTPGAETQYFGPGTRLLVL.

The chain recombines TRBV5-4 with TRBJ2-4, with D perhaps being TRBD1 or TRBD2 (6 bases each). This CDR3 has 15 residues. Germline CDR1 reads SGHNT; CDR2 reads YYREEE (reference sequence). V dropped 7 bases and J dropped 13 bases, with 27 bases sitting between them. CDR3 protein: CASSSGGDWAGEQYF. CDR3 nucleotides: TGTGCCAGCTCCTCCGGAGGGGACTGGGCAGGGGAGCAGTACTTC.

There are a few counts of this clonotype. This chain links TRBV18 with TRBJ2-3; D uncertain. CDR1 is KGHSH, CDR2 LQKENI, per germline. This CDR3 comprises 15 residues. V lost 6 bases and J lost 1, with 14 bases in between. The CDR3 DNA sequence: TGTGCCAGCTCCAGAGTCAATCTCGGCACAGATACGCAGTATTTT. Its protein is CASSRVNLGTDTQYF.

The V call is TRBV7-9, the J call TRBJ2-5, with D unclear. The CDR3 loop spans 14 amino acids. Germline V gene sequence: CDR1 SEHNR, CDR2 FQNEAQ (reference sequence). Between the trimmed V and J ends, which lost 5 bases and 0 bases, there was a span of 10 bases. The CDR3 nucleotides are TGTGCCAGCAGCCTAACGGCGTACCAAGAGACCCAGTACTTC. Translating gives CASSLTAYQETQYF.

V gene TRBV5-6 combines with J gene TRBJ2-4; no definite D call. The CDR3 is 19 residues long. V lost 7 bases to trimming and J lost 5 bases, with 31 bases between them. Germline assignment: CDR1 SGHDT and CDR2 YYEEEE. CDR3 loop: CASQSSWVVWAWTENIQYF. The CDR3 nucleotides read TGTGCCAGCCAATCCTCGTGGGTAGTGTGGGCCTGGACGGAAAACATTCAGTACTTC.

This sequence joins TRBV20-1 and TRBJ2-7; D perhaps matches TRBD2 (5 bases). The V gene's germline CDR1 is DFQATT and CDR2 SNEGSKA (reference sequence). Between the trimmed V and J ends, which lost 0 bases and 2 bases, there was a span of 11 bases. The CDR3 is made up of 14 amino acids. The CDR3 protein is CSARDLRAPYEQYF. The CDR3 DNA reads TGCAGTGCTAGAGATCTGAGGGCTCCCTACGAGCAGTACTTC.

The V and J genes are TRBV7-2 and TRBJ2-1; D remains ambiguous. V was pared by 3 bases and J by 6 bases, with 9 bases between. The CDR3 spans 13 residues. The germline CDR1 and CDR2 sequences are SGHTA and FQGNSA. The CDR3 region is CASSFGRTNEQFF. CDR3 in DNA: TGTGCCAGCAGCTTCGGTCGGACCAATGAGCAGTTCTTC.

The V and J genes are TRBV12-3 or TRBV12-4 and TRBJ2-1; D perhaps matches TRBD1 (5 bases). The CDR3 consists of 14 residues. The ends were cut back, 7 bases at V and 3 bases at J, with 13 bases in the middle. This chain's CDR3 is CASTGVGLYNEQFF. In DNA form, the CDR3 reads TGTGCCAGCACTGGAGTGGGGCTCTACAATGAGCAGTTCTTC.

This clonotype was seen a handful of times. The rearrangement uses TRBV20-1 and TRBJ2-5; weak D call: TRBD2 (6 bases). Per the germline V gene, CDR1 is DFQATT and CDR2 is SNEGSKA (reference sequence). Trimming removed 0 bases at V and 9 bases at J, with 14 bases between. This CDR3 is built from 13 residues. The CDR3 region has the DNA TGCAGTGCTAGAGATTTGCTAGCGCTGTCCCAGTACTTC. It specifies CSARDLLALSQYF.

Worth noting for this clonotype: The junction shows a germline mismatch at one end, possibly a read error. The CDR3 is CASSFTKSSYSEQFF. The CDR3 nucleotides read TGTGCCAGCAGCTTCACTAAGAGCTCCTACAGTGAGCAGTTCTTC. The chain uses TRBV7-2 and TRBJ2-1; D is ambiguous. Germline V gene lookup returns CDR1 SGHTA and CDR2 FQGNSA. The CDR3 is 15 amino acids.

The chain combines TRBV7-9 with TRBJ1-6; no firm D call. Germline loops: CDR1 SEHNR, CDR2 FQNEAQ (reference sequence). This CDR3 comprises 15 residues. V lost 7 bases to trimming and J lost 0 bases, with 10 bases between them. This CDR3 reads CASTTEGSYNSPLHF. Written as DNA, the CDR3 is TGTGCCAGCACCACGGAGGGCTCCTATAATTCACCCCTCCACTTT.

The chain carries TRBV11-2 and TRBJ2-4, with D perhaps TRBD2 (6 bases). The CDR3 loop spans 16 amino acids. Between the trimmed V and J ends, which lost 1 base and 13 bases, there was a span of 23 bases. CDR1 SGHAT and CDR2 FQNNGV come from the germline V gene. In DNA form, the CDR3 reads TGTGCCAGCAGCTTAGGGGCCGCTTTCTCCGGGGGTGAGCAGTACTTC. This encodes CASSLGAAFSGGEQYF.

V gene TRBV7-9 combines with J gene TRBJ2-1, with 7 bases matching TRBD1. Germline loops: CDR1 SEHNR, CDR2 FQNEAQ (reference sequence). The CDR3 consists of 15 residues. After removal of 1 base from V and 9 bases from J, the junction contained 9 bases not matched to a gene. DNA for the CDR3: TGTGCCAGCAGCTTAGTGGACAGGACATGGGGTGAGCAGTTCTTC. It encodes CASSLVDRTWGEQFF.

The rearrangement uses TRBV13 and TRBJ1-4; weak D call: TRBD1 (5 bases). Germline V gene data show CDR1 as PRHDT and CDR2 as FYEKMQ (reference sequence). Between the trimmed V and J ends, which lost 5 bases and 1 base, there was a span of 14 bases. The length of the CDR3 is 16 residues. CDR3 loop: CASSRRDRGTNEKLFF. The CDR3 DNA sequence: TGTGCCAGCAGCCGCAGGGATAGGGGAACTAATGAAAAACTGTTTTTT.

This clonotype was counted a few times. The rearrangement joins TRBV4-3 to TRBJ2-5, with D possibly being TRBD2 (5 bases). The germline V gene encodes CDR1 LGHNA and CDR2 YSLEER. V lost 0 bases and J lost 7, with 15 bases in between. This CDR3 is built from 15 residues. CDR3 bases: TGCGCCAGCAGCCAAGAAATCGGCGGAGGCGGGACCCAGTACTTC. Its translation is CASSQEIGGGGTQYF.

This clonotype was observed a few times. The J gene is TRBJ2-1, the V gene TRBV7-9; a possible D gene is TRBD1 (6 bases). From germline, CDR1 is SEHNR and CDR2 FQNEAQ (reference sequence). The CDR3 is 14 residues long. V was shortened by 2 bases and J by 8 bases, with 13 bases between the two germline ends. In DNA form, the CDR3 reads TGTGCCAGCAGCTTATCCCAGGGGATGGATGAGCAGTTCTTC. Amino acid sequence: CASSLSQGMDEQFF.

This clonotype was seen more than once but under ten times. The CDR3 DNA reads as TGTGCCAGCAGCCCCAACCGCAGAGATACGCAGTATTTT. Amino acid sequence: CASSPNRRDTQYF. J is TRBJ2-3 and V is TRBV7-2; D remains ambiguous. The CDR3 is made up of 13 amino acids. Looked up from germline, CDR1 is SGHTA and CDR2 is FQGNSA. V was trimmed by 5 bases and J by 5 bases, leaving 11 bases between them.

This CDR3 reads CASDLFGRPRGPNSPLHF. The CDR3 DNA reads TGTGCCAGCGACCTTTTTGGCAGGCCTAGAGGGCCGAATTCACCCCTCCACTTT. The V call is TRBV6-2 or TRBV6-3, the J call TRBJ1-6; D not resolved. The CDR3 length is 18 residues. Germline lookup yields CDR1 MNHEY and CDR2 SVGEGT. The V end was cut by 8 bases, the J end by 7 bases, with 27 bases between.

This clonotype came up a few times. The rearrangement links TRBV5-1 to TRBJ2-3; 11 bases agree with TRBD2. The germline V gene has CDR1 SGHRS and CDR2 YFSETQ. This CDR3 is 18 amino acids long. Trimming took 0 bases from V and 2 from J; bases not matched to a gene: 8. CDR3 nucleotide sequence: TGCGCCAGCAGCTTGGGACTAGCGGGGCTTGGCCACACAGATACGCAGTATTTT. Its protein is CASSLGLAGLGHTDTQYF.